This T cell receptor (beta chain) was found in a study of T-cell reconstitution after alpha-beta-depleted transplantation in children. Ten or more counts support this clonotype. The CDR3 runs to 15 residues. The germline V gene has CDR1 DFQATT and CDR2 SNEGSKA (reference sequence). The V end was cut by 3 bases, the J end by 2 bases, with 14 bases between. For TCRbeta, the library was prepared with unique molecular identifiers. TCRdb re-called the PCR reads with MiXCR, one entry per CDR3 protein. The top ten hold roughly 4.3% of the sample, which has about 360,000 distinct CDR3 sequences, 13% seen once.

The chain carries TRBV20-1 and TRBJ2-1; D might be TRBD2 (5 bases). The source is a human donor who donated a stem cell graft to a child with Fanconi anemia. The starting material was PBMCs, obtained from the stem cell graft. DNA of the CDR3: TGCAGTGCTAGGGCCGGGGTTGGGCCCTACAATGAGCAGTTCTTC. Translated, it gives CSARAGVGPYNEQFF.